This T cell receptor delta chain comes out of a study of gamma-delta chains in newborns, infants, children. On the study more broadly: Microbial exposure reportedly drives polyclonal innate γδ T cell expansion after birth.

This clone was counted a few times. This likely traces to a read error, being one base from a far larger clone. The CDR3 length is 19 residues. The germline gives CDR1 GEAIGNYY, CDR2 EKD. TCRdb reprocessed the reads using CATT. The top ten hold 15% to 17% of the sample, which has fewer than 8,000 delta-chain clones, roughly 0.66% seen once. Sequenced material: blood. The gene calls are TRDV2 and TRDJ3; 11 bases agree with TRDD3. The origin of this receptor is a child who was a newborn, infant or young child, either healthy, febrile or measles-vaccinated (not recorded which). The CDR3 sequence is CACDTVLGDSSWDTRRMFF. CDR3 DNA: TGTGCCTGTGACACCGTACTGGGGGATAGCTCCTGGGACACCCGACGGATGTTTTTC.